This T cell receptor (beta chain) was obtained from a study of T-cell memory formation after mild COVID-19. TCRdb independently ran MiXCR on the 5' RACE reads; one entry per CDR3 protein. In the table there are roughly 380,000 distinct CDR3 sequences, around 28% of which are singletons. Trimming removed 6 bases at V and 4 bases at J, with 15 bases between. The CDR3 has 13 amino acids. Germline CDR1 SQVTM, CDR2 ANQGSEA. The sequencing input was PBMCs or a T cell subset sorted from them (not recorded which). The receptor was isolated from an adult woman who had mild COVID-19 (a few samples of this study predate the infection). Cell type and time point are not known. The gene calls are TRBV29-1 and TRBJ1-2, with D unresolved. The DNA for the CDR3 is TGCAGCGTAGAGCTAACAGACCTCTATGGCTACACCTTC. This encodes CSVELTDLYGYTF.